The 28 T cell receptor beta chains presented below share a single source sample, sequenced in a study of cytomegalovirus exposure and HLA in healthy donors. 13 Jbeta primers and 60 Vbeta primers were used for the PCR. The repertoire was sequenced with immunoSEQ multiplex PCR; TCRdb's copy has only in-frame clones and lacks some. Among about 120,000 clones, 75% to 85% were seen once, and the ten largest hold approximately 1.8%. The sequenced sample consisted of PBMCs. These receptors were taken from a man aged 40-50 years in good health and CMV-seronegative.

This rearrangement joins TRBV14 to TRBJ2-7; a possible D gene is TRBD1 (7 bases). Germline CDR1 reads SGHDN; CDR2 reads FVKESK. CDR3 length: 13 residues. V gave up 3 bases and J gave up 6 bases, with 12 bases separating them. CDR3 sequence reads: CASSQVRGAEQYF. The DNA for the CDR3 is TGTGCCAGCAGCCAGGTCAGGGGGGCCGAGCAGTACTTC.

This chain links TRBV5-4 with TRBJ1-3, with a possible D match to TRBD1 (6 bases). Germline CDR1 SGHNT, CDR2 YYREEE (reference sequence). V was pared by 3 bases and J by 8 bases, with 15 bases between. The CDR3 loop spans 14 amino acids. The CDR3 DNA reads TGTGCCAGCAGCTCCCCGAATGAGGGGGACACCATATATTTT. It encodes CASSSPNEGDTIYF.

Note on this clone: At one end, the junction sequence differs from germline, possibly due to a read error. The V call is TRBV2, the J call TRBJ2-6; a possible D gene is TRBD2 (6 bases). The length of the CDR3 is 17 residues. Germline-derived CDR1 and CDR2 are SNHLY and FYNNEI. CDR3 residues: CASRGPGLSSGANGLTF. The CDR3 DNA reads as TGTGCCAGCAGGGGCCCGGGACTGAGCTCTGGGGCCAACGGCCTGACTTTC.

The chain uses TRBV9 and TRBJ1-4; 7 positions agree with TRBD1. This CDR3 contains 15 residues. Trimming removed 4 bases from V and 8 bases from J; junction bases left unmatched: 11. Per germline, CDR1 SGDLS and CDR2 YYNGEE. The CDR3 DNA sequence: TGTGCCAGCAGCCCTCCAACAGGGGTTGGCGAAAAACTGTTTTTT. Its protein is CASSPPTGVGEKLFF.

As for this clone: Other DNA sequences in this specimen translate into the identical CDR3. The rearrangement joins TRBV7-2 to TRBJ2-3, with a possible D match to TRBD2 (5 bases). Germline lookup yields CDR1 SGHTA and CDR2 FQGNSA. Deletions cut 0 bases from V and 1 base from J, with 5 bases between. CDR3 length: 14 amino acids. The DNA for the CDR3 is TGTGCCAGCAGCTTAGCCGGGGGCACAGATACGCAGTATTTT. This encodes CASSLAGGTDTQYF.

This clone was counted between two and nine times. The chain combines TRBV19 with TRBJ2-2; 9 bases map to TRBD2. The germline V gene has CDR1 LNHDA and CDR2 SQIVND (reference sequence). This CDR3 is 15 amino acids long. Trimming cost V 1 base and J 5 bases; bases outside gene matches: 2. The CDR3 protein is CASSIGGGGTGELFF. CDR3 DNA: TGTGCCAGTAGTATAGGCGGGGGGGGGACCGGGGAGCTGTTTTTT. Full variable domain (missing parts from reference TRBV19 and TRBJ2-2): DGGITQSPKYLFRKEGQNVTLSCEQNLNHDAMYWYRQDPGQGLRLIYYSQIVNDFQKGDIAEGYSVSREKKESFPLTVTSAQKNPTAFYLCASSIGGGGTGELFFGEGSRLTVL.

CDR3 bases: TGTGCCAGCAGCGTAGGCGGGGGGGGTTGGTTCTGGGACACTGAAGCTTTCTTT. Translating gives CASSVGGGGWFWDTEAFF. The chain has TRBV7-2 and TRBJ1-1, with D possibly TRBD1 on 5 matching bases. This CDR3 is 18 amino acids long. Germline CDR1 reads SGHTA; CDR2 reads FQGNSA. Trimming left V 5 bases short and J 3 bases short, with 25 bases between.

This chain uses TRBV19 with TRBJ2-1; D unresolved. Between the trimmed V and J ends, which lost 10 bases and 0 bases, there was a span of 19 bases. From germline, CDR1 is LNHDA and CDR2 SQIVND (reference sequence). CDR3 size: 16 residues. The DNA of the CDR3 is TGTGCCACTTCTCCCACTGGTCGTCCCTCCTACAATGAGCAGTTCTTC. Its translation is CATSPTGRPSYNEQFF.

The chain joins TRBV30 to TRBJ2-5; the D gene is possibly TRBD2 (5 bases). Germline V gene data show CDR1 as GTSNPN and CDR2 as SVGIG (reference sequence). CDR3 size: 11 residues. V shed 0 bases and J shed 7 bases, with 6 bases lying between them. In nucleotides, the CDR3 is TGTGCCTGGAGTGTACGGGGGACCCAGTACTTC. Its translation is CAWSVRGTQYF.

A few counts support this clone. The chain links TRBV5-1 to TRBJ1-2; 11 bases fit TRBD1. Germline CDR1 SGHRS, CDR2 YFSETQ. This CDR3 comprises 13 residues. J was trimmed by 8 bases and V by 4 bases; bases with no gene match: 4. The DNA for the CDR3 is TGCGCCAGCAGCGCGGGACAGGGGGGCGGCTACACCTTC. This translates into CASSAGQGGGYTF.

The chain recombines TRBV5-6 with TRBJ1-4; a weak D match, TRBD1 (6 bases). Trimming removed 5 bases from V and 8 bases from J, with 16 bases in between. Germline V CDR1 and CDR2: SGHDT, YYEEEE. This CDR3 region has 14 residues. CDR3 DNA: TGTGCCAGCAGTAGAGGGGGAAGCGAGGAAAAACTGTTTTTT. This gives the protein CASSRGGSEEKLFF.

The chain uses TRBV5-1 and TRBJ1-2, with D possibly TRBD1 on 6 matching bases. This CDR3 comprises 14 residues. CDR1 is SGHRS, CDR2 YFSETQ, per germline. V lost 2 bases to trimming and J lost 7 bases, with 15 bases between them. CDR3 coding DNA: TGCGCCAGCAGCTTCGGGGACATAAGAGGTGGCTACACCTTC. Amino acid sequence: CASSFGDIRGGYTF.

V gene TRBV6-5 combines with J gene TRBJ2-7; TRBD1 aligns across 8 bases. The germline V gene encodes CDR1 MNHEY and CDR2 SVGAGI. With V trimmed by 0 bases and J by 3 bases, 4 bases remained unmatched. The CDR3 loop spans 15 amino acids. CDR3 region: CASSYSSGGNYEQYF. DNA of the CDR3: TGTGCCAGCAGTTACTCGTCAGGGGGCAACTACGAGCAGTACTTC.

There are a few counts of this clone. The chain recombines TRBV27 with TRBJ2-1, with D perhaps matching TRBD1 (5 bases). Trimming removed 6 bases from V and 4 bases from J, with 10 bases in between. The CDR3 totals 13 residues. Germline V gene data show CDR1 as MNHEY and CDR2 as SMNVEV (reference sequence). This chain's CDR3 is CASSPTGYNEQFF. The CDR3 DNA reads TGTGCCAGCAGCCCAACAGGTTACAATGAGCAGTTCTTC.

The rearrangement uses TRBV15 and TRBJ1-4; the D is unclear. The CDR3 is 16 amino acids. Germline assignment: CDR1 LNHNV and CDR2 YYDKDF (reference sequence). Trimming removed 1 base from V and 0 bases from J, with 9 bases in between. This chain's CDR3 is CATSRGRDATNEKLFF. CDR3 bases: TGTGCCACCAGCAGAGGGAGGGATGCAACTAATGAAAAACTGTTTTTT.

The rearrangement uses TRBV5-4 and TRBJ2-7; no reliable D call. The CDR3 covers 14 residues. V lost 2 bases and J lost 0, with 9 bases in between. The germline gives CDR1 SGHNT, CDR2 YYREEE (reference sequence). The CDR3 bases are TGTGCCAGCAGCTTTGGCCAAGACTCCTACGAGCAGTACTTC. Amino acids: CASSFGQDSYEQYF.

The V call is TRBV6-5, the J call TRBJ1-2; no clear D gene. The CDR3 is made up of 13 amino acids. Germline loops: CDR1 MNHEY, CDR2 SVGAGI. The V gene lost 5 bases and the J gene lost 2 bases, with 9 bases spanning the gap. CDR3 amino acids: CASSLTLNYGYTF. CDR3 in DNA: TGTGCCAGCAGTCTCACATTGAACTATGGCTACACCTTC.

This clone turned up a few times. This chain joins TRBV5-5 and TRBJ1-2; weak D call: TRBD1 (5 bases). The germline V gene has CDR1 SGHKS and CDR2 YYEKEE (reference sequence). The CDR3 covers 13 residues. Trimming stripped 0 bases from V and 6 bases from J, with 9 bases between. The CDR3 nucleotides read TGTGCCAGCAGCTTGGCAGGGTGGAATGGCTACACCTTC. Translated, it gives CASSLAGWNGYTF.

Remarks on this clone: At one end, the junction sequence differs from germline, possibly due to a read error. The CDR3 nucleotides are TGTGCCAGCAGACCTAGCGGCGGGAAAGAGACCCAGGACTTC. Translating it yields CASRPSGGKETQDF. This rearrangement joins TRBV27 to TRBJ2-5; 7 bases align to TRBD2. Germline V gives CDR1 MNHEY, CDR2 SMNVEV (reference sequence). The CDR3 length is 14 residues.

This clone was counted only a few times. The V and J genes are TRBV6-1 and TRBJ2-1; 9 bases line up with TRBD1. Germline-derived CDR1 and CDR2 are MNHNS and SASEGT. The CDR3 totals 15 residues. V trimming: 5 bases; J trimming: 5 bases; junction bases outside the gene matches: 7. CDR3 sequence reads: CASSSRQGVDNEQFF. The CDR3 DNA follows: TGTGCCAGCAGTAGCCGACAGGGGGTGGACAATGAGCAGTTCTTC.

The chain uses TRBV11-2 and TRBJ2-1; 7 bases are shared with TRBD2. The CDR3 has 11 residues. V lost 4 bases, J lost 16 bases, and 7 bases stayed unmatched. Germline CDR1 SGHAT, CDR2 FQNNGV. The CDR3 DNA sequence: TGTGCCAGCAGCTCCCGGGACTACAATTTCTTC. This translates into CASSSRDYNFF.

The rearrangement uses TRBV4-2 and TRBJ1-4, with 12 bases identical to TRBD1. V lost 3 bases to trimming and J lost 2 bases; unmatched junction nucleotides: 7. The germline V gene encodes CDR1 LGHNA and CDR2 YNFKEQ. This CDR3 is built from 18 residues. The CDR3 nucleotides are TGTGCCAGCAGCCAGAGGTGGGACAGGGGGCAGACTAATGAAAAACTGTTTTTT. Amino acids: CASSQRWDRGQTNEKLFF.

The chain joins TRBV7-9 to TRBJ2-7; a possible D gene is TRBD2 (5 bases). This CDR3 region has 15 residues. Germline loops: CDR1 SEHNR, CDR2 FQNEAQ (reference sequence). The V end lost 5 bases, the J end lost 5 bases, and 19 bases lay between the germline ends. CDR3 residues: CASSPRWGDSDEQYF. In DNA, the CDR3 is TGTGCCAGCAGCCCACGTTGGGGAGATTCTGACGAGCAGTACTTC.

The V call is TRBV2, the J call TRBJ1-6; 9 bases map to TRBD1. The CDR3 covers 16 residues. From germline, CDR1 is SNHLY and CDR2 FYNNEI. J gave up 9 bases and V 6 bases, and 12 bases lay outside the gene matches. The CDR3 nucleotides read TGTGCCAGCAGAGTTCAACAGGGGGCTGCAGGTTCACCCCTCCACTTT. It yields the protein CASRVQQGAAGSPLHF. The full variable domain, completed using reference TRBV2 and TRBJ1-6, is EPEVTQTPSHQVTQMGQEVILRCVPISNHLYFYWYRQILGQKVEFLVSFYNNEISEKSEIFDDQFSVERPDGSNFTLKIRSTKLEDSAMYFCASRVQQGAAGSPLHFGNGTRLTVT.

The gene calls are TRBV29-1 and TRBJ1-3, with unresolved D. The germline V and J ends were trimmed by 4 bases and 0 bases, with 10 bases remaining between them. The CDR3 totals 14 residues. Germline V gene data show CDR1 as SQVTM and CDR2 as ANQGSEA. The CDR3 loop reads CSVVDYRSGNTIYF. CDR3 bases: TGCAGCGTTGTGGACTACCGCTCTGGAAACACCATATATTTT.

V and J are TRBV5-6 and TRBJ1-2; D might be TRBD1 (6 bases). Germline CDR1 SGHDT, CDR2 YYEEEE. This CDR3 has 14 residues. Trimming took 4 bases from V and 7 from J, leaving 17 bases between them. CDR3 residues: CASSPEGGVFGYTF. The CDR3 region has the DNA TGTGCCAGCAGCCCAGAGGGGGGGGTATTTGGCTACACCTTC.

J is TRBJ1-1 and V is TRBV5-8, with 9 bases fitting TRBD1. Losses at the gene ends were 0 bases for V and 5 bases for J; bases not matched to a gene: 14. The germline V gene has CDR1 SGHTS and CDR2 YDEGEE. CDR3 length equals 18 residues. CDR3 protein: CASSLVLPTDRGLTEAFF. The CDR3 DNA reads as TGTGCCAGCAGCTTGGTTCTTCCCACGGACAGGGGTTTAACTGAAGCTTTCTTT. The variable domain in full, with the rest retrieved from reference TRBV5-8 and TRBJ1-1, is EAGVTQSPTHLIKTRGQQATLRCSPISGHTSVYWYQQALGLGLQFLLWYDEGEERNRGNFPPRFSGRQFPNYSSELNVNALELEDSALYLCASSLVLPTDRGLTEAFFGQGTRLTVV.

V is TRBV18 and J is TRBJ1-1; D perhaps matches TRBD1 (6 bases). The CDR3 runs 18 residues. The V and J ends lost 2 bases and 4 bases respectively, with 23 bases between them. CDR1 is KGHSH and CDR2 is LQKENI in the germline V gene. CDR3 bases: TGTGCCAGCTCACCAAATACAGGGATACGTGGGAGTGGCACTGAAGCTTTCTTT. It is translated as CASSPNTGIRGSGTEAFF. Variable domain in full (rest from reference TRBV18 and TRBJ1-1): NAGVMQNPRHLVRRRGQEARLRCSPMKGHSHVYWYRQLPEEGLKFMVYLQKENIIDESGMPKERFSAEFPKEGPSILRIQQVVRGDSAAYFCASSPNTGIRGSGTEAFFGQGTRLTVV.